There are many counts of the clone carrying this T cell receptor (beta chain). Antigen: not known. CDR1 and CDR2 (germline): DFQATT, SNEGSKA (reference sequence). V gave up 3 bases and J gave up 2 bases; unmatched junction bases: 7. This CDR3 is 15 amino acids long. For TCR beta, libraries came from quantitative 5'-RACE with molecular barcodes. MiXCR, run by TCRdb on the 5' RACE reads, gives a single entry per CDR3 protein. The top ten clones hold 9.1% of a sample with 250,000 to 400,000 distinct CDR3 sequences, 9.5% to 13% of them seen once. This sample is part of a study of CD8 T cells in ankylosing spondylitis. Broader study findings: In ankylosing spondylitis patients, matched synovial fluid reportedly showed significant enrichment of disease-linked clones. A TCR beta motif made of several highly homologous variants seemed typical of ankylosing spondylitis blood.

This receptor was identified in a female donor with ankylosing spondylitis or in good health (not recorded which). The material sequenced was blood, either unsorted or a sorted T cell fraction (not recorded which). The V gene is TRBV20-1, the J gene TRBJ2-1; the match to TRBD1 covers 7 bases. CDR3 sequence reads: CSASLRQGPYNEQFF. DNA of the CDR3: TGCAGTGCTAGTCTTCGACAGGGACCCTACAATGAGCAGTTCTTC.